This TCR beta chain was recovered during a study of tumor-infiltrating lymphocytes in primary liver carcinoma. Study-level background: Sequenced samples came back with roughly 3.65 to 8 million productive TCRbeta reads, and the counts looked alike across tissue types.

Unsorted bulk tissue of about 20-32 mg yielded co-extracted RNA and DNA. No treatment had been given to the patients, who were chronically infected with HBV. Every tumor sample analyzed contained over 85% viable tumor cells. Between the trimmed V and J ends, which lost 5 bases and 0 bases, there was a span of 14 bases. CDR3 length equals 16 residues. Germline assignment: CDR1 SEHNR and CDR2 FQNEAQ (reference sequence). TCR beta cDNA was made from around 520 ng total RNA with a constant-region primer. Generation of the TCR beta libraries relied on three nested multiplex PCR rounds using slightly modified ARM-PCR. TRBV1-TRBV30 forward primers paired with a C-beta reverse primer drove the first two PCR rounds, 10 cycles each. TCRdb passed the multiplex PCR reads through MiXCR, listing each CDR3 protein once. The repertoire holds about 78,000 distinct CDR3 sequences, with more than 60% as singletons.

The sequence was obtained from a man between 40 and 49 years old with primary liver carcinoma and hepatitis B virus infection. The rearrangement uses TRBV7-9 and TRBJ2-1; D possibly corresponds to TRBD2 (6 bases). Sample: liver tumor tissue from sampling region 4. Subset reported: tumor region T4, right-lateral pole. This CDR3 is CASSPLADYSYNEQFF. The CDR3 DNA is TGTGCCAGCAGCCCATTAGCGGACTACTCCTACAATGAGCAGTTCTTC.